These 31 T cell receptor beta chains were sequenced from one sample in a study of memory CD4+ T cells and cytomegalovirus serostatus. The table came from immunoSEQ multiplex PCR; TCRdb's copy has only in-frame clones and leaves some out. The table lists approximately 52,000 clones, about 78% of them singletons. Single viable CD3+CD4+CD8-CD45RO+ cells were sorted as the memory CD4+ T cells. Sequencing was carried out using memory CD4+ T cells from blood. These receptors originate from an adult in good health and CMV-seronegative.

This chain joins TRBV7-2 and TRBJ1-1; maybe TRBD1 (5 bases). Trimming removed 6 bases from V and 3 bases from J, with 14 bases in between. In germline, CDR1 is SGHTA, CDR2 FQGNSA. The CDR3 is 14 residues long. The CDR3 nucleotides read TGTGCCAGCAGAGACGAGGGGTTGGACACTGAAGCTTTCTTT. This translates into CASRDEGLDTEAFF.

The chain recombines TRBV6-6 with TRBJ2-7, with D unclear. The germline V and J ends were trimmed by 8 bases and 2 bases, with 10 bases remaining between them. Germline-derived CDR1 and CDR2 are MNHNY and SVGAGI (reference sequence). The CDR3 runs to 12 residues. The DNA of the CDR3 is TGTGCCAGCCATAATCAAGCCTACGAGCAGTACTTC. This translates into CASHNQAYEQYF.

This clone came up a few times. This chain joins TRBV20-1 and TRBJ1-1; D not resolved. Germline V gene data show CDR1 as DFQATT and CDR2 as SNEGSKA (reference sequence). V lost 1 base to trimming and J lost 7 bases, with 7 bases between them. The CDR3 length is 11 residues. DNA for the CDR3: TGCAGTGCTAGAGTCACGATTGAAGCTTTCTTT. Amino acids: CSARVTIEAFF.

This clone was seen a handful of times. At one end the junction does not follow the germline gene, possibly because of a read error. The chain uses TRBV20-1 and TRBJ1-1; D ambiguous. Looked up from germline, CDR1 is DFQATT and CDR2 is SNEGSKA (reference sequence). CDR3 length: 9 amino acids. CDR3 in amino acids: CSAEGGPQF. The CDR3 nucleotides read TGCAGTGCCGAAGGAGGGCCCCAGTTT.

V gene TRBV11-3 combines with J gene TRBJ2-2, with 7 positions matching TRBD2. This CDR3 region has 14 residues. Per the germline V gene, CDR1 is SGHNT and CDR2 is YENEEA. The ends lost 4 bases at V and 6 bases at J; junction bases unmatched: 5. The DNA of the CDR3 is TGTGCCAGCAGCTACGGGGGGATGGCCGGGGAGCTGTTTTTT. Protein: CASSYGGMAGELFF.

The chain recombines TRBV28 with TRBJ2-3, with D perhaps TRBD2 (6 bases). V was shortened by 5 bases and J by 4 bases, with 13 bases between the two germline ends. Germline CDR1 MDHEN, CDR2 SYDVKM. This CDR3 has 14 amino acids. CDR3 loop: CASSTHPGADTQYF. The CDR3 region has the DNA TGTGCCAGCAGTACCCACCCGGGGGCAGATACGCAGTATTTT.

V gene TRBV5-4 combines with J gene TRBJ1-1, with D unresolved. CDR3 length: 15 amino acids. Germline V gives CDR1 SGHNT, CDR2 YYREEE (reference sequence). Trimming pared 1 base from V and 7 bases from J, leaving 17 bases between. The CDR3 loop is CASSLNGPGISEAFF. For the CDR3, the DNA is TGTGCCAGCAGCTTGAACGGGCCGGGTATTAGTGAAGCTTTCTTT.

On this clone: The germline gene is not matched at one end of the junction; a read error may be the cause. This chain joins TRBV7-8 and TRBJ2-7; possibly TRBD1 or TRBD2 for D (6 bases each). The germline gives CDR1 SGHVS, CDR2 FQNEAQ. The CDR3 has 16 residues. The CDR3 is CASSLATGGAFYEQYF. The DNA of the CDR3 is TGTGCCAGCAGCCTAGCGACAGGTGGGGCTTTCTACGAGCAGTACTTC.

The rearrangement links TRBV15 to TRBJ2-5; D call uncertain. The CDR3 has 12 amino acids. V was shortened by 1 base and J by 5 bases, with 5 bases between the two germline ends. Germline-derived CDR1 and CDR2 are LNHNV and YYDKDF (reference sequence). The CDR3 loop is CATSRVRETQYF. The CDR3 DNA reads TGTGCCACCAGCAGAGTTAGGGAGACCCAGTACTTC.

This clone was counted between two and nine times. V usage is TRBV5-6 and J usage is TRBJ1-1; no firm D call. Germline CDR1 and CDR2: SGHDT and YYEEEE. The CDR3 is 15 residues long. V dropped 3 bases and J dropped 1 base, with 13 bases sitting between them. The CDR3: CASSSASDGNTEAFF. The CDR3 DNA reads TGTGCCAGCAGCTCAGCCAGTGACGGGAACACTGAAGCTTTCTTT.

This chain links TRBV6-1 with TRBJ1-5; D remains ambiguous. V was clipped by 4 bases and J by 11 bases, with 15 bases between them. CDR1 and CDR2 from the germline V gene are MNHNS and SASEGT. The CDR3 loop spans 13 amino acids. The CDR3 sequence: CASSGDFVGSQHF. CDR3 sequence (DNA): TGTGCCAGCAGTGGGGATTTTGTAGGGTCCCAGCATTTT.

This clone has only a few counts. V gene TRBV10-3 combines with J gene TRBJ1-1; a weak D match, TRBD1 (6 bases). This CDR3 is built from 12 residues. Germline assignment: CDR1 ENHRY and CDR2 SYGVKD. V shed 2 bases and J shed 7 bases, with 8 bases lying between them. As DNA, the CDR3 is TGTGCCATCAGTGAGACAGGGCATGAAGCTTTCTTT. Its translation is CAISETGHEAFF.

The chain couples TRBV5-4 to TRBJ2-3; 8 nucleotides align to TRBD2. Germline CDR1 is SGHNT and CDR2 is YYREEE (reference sequence). This CDR3 is 16 amino acids long. Germline trimming cut 4 bases from V and 2 bases from J; bases unmatched to any gene: 9. CDR3 amino acids: CASSQERGSLTDTQYF. The CDR3 bases are TGTGCCAGCAGCCAGGAGCGGGGGTCACTCACAGATACGCAGTATTTT. Combining the CDR3 with reference TRBV5-4 and TRBJ2-3 gives the whole variable domain ETGVTQSPTHLIKTRGQQVTLRCSSQSGHNTVSWYQQALGQGPQFIFQYYREEENGRGNFPPRFSGLQFPNYSSELNVNALELDDSALYLCASSQERGSLTDTQYFGPGTRLTVL.

The rearrangement uses TRBV7-8 and TRBJ2-3; 10 bases agree with TRBD2. Germline V gives CDR1 SGHVS, CDR2 FQNEAQ. This CDR3 contains 16 residues. V dropped 2 bases and J dropped 3; count of bases not matched to a gene: 5. For the CDR3, the DNA is TGTGCCAGCAGCTTAACTAGCGGGGTTCCGACAGATACGCAGTATTTT. Encoded protein: CASSLTSGVPTDTQYF. Full variable domain (missing parts from reference TRBV7-8 and TRBJ2-3): GAGVSQSPRYKVAKRGQDVALRCDPISGHVSLFWYQQALGQGPEFLTYFQNEAQLDKSGLPSDRFFAERPEGSVSTLKIQRTQQEDSAVYLCASSLTSGVPTDTQYFGPGTRLTVL.

This clone showed up just a few times. The CDR3 nucleotides read TGTGCCAGCAGCCCCCGTGCGGGGACACTGAACACCGGGGAGCTGTTTTTT. It codes for CASSPRAGTLNTGELFF. The chain links TRBV7-8 to TRBJ2-2; D may match TRBD1 or TRBD2 (6 bases each). V lost 5 bases and J 1 base, leaving 17 bases between the germline ends. This CDR3 has 17 residues. Germline CDR1 and CDR2: SGHVS and FQNEAQ.

The V call is TRBV5-6, the J call TRBJ1-2, with D perhaps TRBD1 (5 bases). The CDR3 has 15 residues. Trimming removed 5 bases at V and 5 bases at J, with 19 bases between. Germline CDR1 and CDR2: SGHDT and YYEEEE. The CDR3 spells CASSFTGQGGYGYTF. The DNA of the CDR3 is TGTGCCAGCAGTTTCACAGGTCAGGGAGGGTATGGCTACACCTTC. Full variable domain (missing parts from reference TRBV5-6 and TRBJ1-2): DAGVTQSPTHLIKTRGQQVTLRCSPKSGHDTVSWYQQALGQGPQFIFQYYEEEERQRGNFPDRFSGHQFPNYSSELNVNALLLGDSALYLCASSFTGQGGYGYTFGSGTRLTVV.

V usage is TRBV27 and J usage is TRBJ1-6; no firm D call. The ends were cut back, 5 bases at V and 10 bases at J, with 12 bases in the middle. The CDR3 runs to 13 residues. Germline V CDR1 and CDR2: MNHEY, SMNVEV (reference sequence). CDR3: CASSLLGLSPLHF. CDR3 coding DNA: TGTGCCAGCAGTCTCCTGGGTCTATCACCCCTCCACTTT.

The chain combines TRBV6-1 with TRBJ2-7; either TRBD1 or TRBD2 may fit D (6 bases each). The CDR3 has 16 amino acids. Germline CDR1 MNHNS, CDR2 SASEGT. V dropped 4 bases and J dropped 0 bases, with 16 bases sitting between them. The CDR3 coding sequence is TGTGCCAGCAGTGTTGGCCCCGGGGGCCTCTCCTACGAGCAGTACTTC. Residues: CASSVGPGGLSYEQYF.

The rearrangement uses TRBV6-1 and TRBJ1-1, with D possibly being TRBD1 (6 bases). The ends were cut back, 1 base at V and 9 bases at J, with 12 bases in the middle. The CDR3 length is 13 residues. Germline values: CDR1 MNHNS, CDR2 SASEGT. The CDR3 region is CASSEGLQGKAFF. The CDR3, as DNA: TGTGCCAGCAGTGAAGGACTCCAGGGGAAAGCTTTCTTT.

This chain uses TRBV19 with TRBJ1-2; TRBD1 matches at 11 bases. Germline trimming cut 5 bases from V and 5 bases from J; bases unmatched to any gene: 16. Germline assignment: CDR1 LNHDA and CDR2 SQIVND (reference sequence). The CDR3 spans 18 residues. The DNA for the CDR3 is TGTGCCAGTAGTGTGAACTCCGGGACAGGGGGACGTTGGTATGGCTACACCTTC. Its protein product is CASSVNSGTGGRWYGYTF.

V usage is TRBV9 and J usage is TRBJ2-3; tentative D call: TRBD2 (6 bases). Deletions cut 0 bases from V and 7 bases from J, with 12 bases between. The CDR3 extends over 14 amino acids. Germline CDR1 and CDR2: SGDLS and YYNGEE. The CDR3 nucleotides read TGTGCCAGCAGCGTAGGTGCGGGAAAGAATACGCAGTATTTT. Protein: CASSVGAGKNTQYF.

In this sample, this clone turned up a few times. The chain joins TRBV5-1 to TRBJ2-2; the D gene could be TRBD1 or TRBD2 (6 bases each). Germline V gene lookup returns CDR1 SGHRS and CDR2 YFSETQ. V gave up 0 bases and J gave up 6 bases, with 18 bases separating them. The CDR3 has 17 amino acids. The CDR3 reads CASSLVPGAGSPGELFF. For the CDR3, the DNA is TGCGCCAGCAGCTTGGTGCCGGGGGCGGGCTCCCCCGGGGAGCTGTTTTTT.

This rearrangement joins TRBV7-2 to TRBJ2-3; D is perhaps TRBD1 (5 bases). With 5 bases removed from V and 2 bases from J, the gap between germline ends came to 23 bases. Germline CDR1 SGHTA, CDR2 FQGNSA. The CDR3 runs 18 residues. CDR3 sequence reads: CASSPGLWESWATDTQYF. CDR3 nucleotides: TGTGCCAGCAGCCCAGGGTTATGGGAATCTTGGGCCACAGATACGCAGTATTTT.

The chain couples TRBV11-2 to TRBJ1-2; TRBD1 agrees at 7 bases. Losses at the gene ends were 4 bases for V and 4 bases for J; bases not matched to a gene: 3. The CDR3 extends over 13 amino acids. The germline V gene has CDR1 SGHAT and CDR2 FQNNGV. The CDR3 reads CASSSQGGYGYTF. The CDR3 DNA sequence: TGTGCCAGCAGCTCTCAGGGGGGCTATGGCTACACCTTC. The whole variable domain, remainder taken from reference TRBV11-2 and TRBJ1-2, is EAGVAQSPRYKIIEKRQSVAFWCNPISGHATLYWYQQILGQGPKLLIQFQNNGVVDDSQLPKDRFSAERLKGVDSTLKIQPAKLEDSAVYLCASSSQGGYGYTFGSGTRLTVV.

This chain uses TRBV6-5 with TRBJ1-5; 9 nucleotides line up with TRBD1. CDR3 length equals 13 residues. Germline CDR1 MNHEY, CDR2 SVGAGI. Trimming at V came to 5 bases and at J to 7 bases, leaving 3 bases not matched to a gene. In nucleotides, the CDR3 is TGTGCCAGCAGTGGGGACAGGGCACAGCCCCAGCATTTT. It encodes CASSGDRAQPQHF.

This clone turned up a few times. The CDR3 loop reads CASSQGTMGQIYGYTF. The CDR3 DNA reads TGCGCCAGCAGCCAAGGAACGATGGGACAGATTTATGGCTACACCTTC. V gene TRBV4-1 combines with J gene TRBJ1-2, with 7 positions matching TRBD1. The length of the CDR3 is 16 residues. J lost 5 bases, V lost 1 base, and 10 bases had no gene match. CDR1 and CDR2 from the germline V gene are MGHRA and YSYEKL.

The chain recombines TRBV2 with TRBJ1-5; D not certain. Germline lookup yields CDR1 SNHLY and CDR2 FYNNEI. V lost 0 bases and J lost 9, with 15 bases in between. The CDR3 loop spans 15 amino acids. This CDR3 reads CASSEALHIWGPQHF. The CDR3 nucleotides read TGTGCCAGCAGTGAAGCGCTTCATATCTGGGGGCCCCAGCATTTT.

This clone showed up just once. V is TRBV9 and J is TRBJ1-3; D is unresolved. The CDR3 contains 17 residues. The V and J ends lost 0 bases and 0 bases respectively, with 13 bases between them. Per the germline V gene, CDR1 is SGDLS and CDR2 is YYNGEE. The CDR3 DNA reads TGTGCCAGCAGCGTAGAGGCGGCCAGCCCCTCTGGAAACACCATATATTTT. It encodes CASSVEAASPSGNTIYF.

The chain has TRBV13 and TRBJ2-7, with TRBD1 matching 7 bases. Germline CDR1 and CDR2: PRHDT and FYEKMQ (reference sequence). The CDR3 has 16 residues. The trim removed 5 bases at V and 0 bases at J, leaving 10 bases unmatched. For the CDR3, the DNA is TGTGCCAGCAGCCAATCACAGGGGCGAAGCTCCTACGAGCAGTACTTC. Amino acids: CASSQSQGRSSYEQYF.

The chain joins TRBV6-5 to TRBJ1-6; 7 bases line up with TRBD1. This CDR3 contains 15 residues. CDR1 MNHEY and CDR2 SVGAGI come from the germline V gene. Unmatched junction bases numbered 7, after V lost 5 bases and J lost 6 bases. CDR3: CASSPQGGTNSPLHF. The CDR3 DNA reads TGTGCCAGCAGTCCTCAGGGGGGGACTAATTCACCCCTCCACTTT.

This chain links TRBV29-1 with TRBJ1-4; 10 bases are a match to TRBD1. V lost 3 bases, J lost 11 bases, and 3 bases stayed unmatched. The CDR3 totals 12 residues. Germline V gives CDR1 SQVTM, CDR2 ANQGSEA. The CDR3 DNA follows: TGCAGCGTTGAGACAGGGGGCCAGAAACTGTTTTTT. Residues: CSVETGGQKLFF.